One and the same sample provided the 8 T cell receptor beta chains below, sequenced in a study of T cells in Graves' hyperthyroidism and ophthalmopathy. Template material for amplifying TCR beta CDR3 regions consisted of RNA transcripts. First-round RT-PCR with HTBI primers amplified the TCR CDR3 region. TCRdb re-derived calls from the multiplex PCR reads in MiXCR, one entry per CDR3 protein. The sample holds approximately 300,000 distinct CDR3 sequences, 15% to 20% seen once. The sequencing input was blood. The origin of the receptors is a woman in her fifties or sixties with Graves' ophthalmopathy.

In its sample, this clonotype was seen a few times. The chain joins TRBV6-1 to TRBJ1-1; D is uncertain. CDR1 and CDR2 (germline): MNHNS, SASEGT. This CDR3 region has 15 residues. Trimming took 1 base from V and 3 from J, leaving 12 bases between them. The CDR3 region has the DNA TGTGCCAGCAGTGAAGTACGGCCGGCCGACACTGAAGCTTTCTTT. The encoded protein is CASSEVRPADTEAFF.

This clonotype showed up many times. The chain uses TRBV20-1 and TRBJ1-1, with D possibly being TRBD1 (6 bases). The CDR3 is 12 residues long. Germline V gene lookup returns CDR1 DFQATT and CDR2 SNEGSKA (reference sequence). With 2 bases removed from V and 4 bases from J, the gap between germline ends came to 8 bases. The CDR3 bases are TGCAGTGCTAGAACACAGGGCACTGAAGCTTTCTTT. This gives the protein CSARTQGTEAFF.

This chain joins TRBV29-1 and TRBJ2-7; 7 bases align to TRBD2. In germline, CDR1 is SQVTM, CDR2 ANQGSEA. Germline trimming cut 5 bases from V and 5 bases from J; bases unmatched to any gene: 12. The CDR3 extends over 14 amino acids. The CDR3 region has the DNA TGCAGCGTTTCCTATCATGGGGGAGGGCACGAGCAGTACTTC. Protein: CSVSYHGGGHEQYF.

This clonotype was observed at least ten times. The chain links TRBV7-2 to TRBJ1-6; D is unresolved. CDR3 length equals 14 residues. V was trimmed by 7 bases and J by 10 bases, leaving 17 bases between them. The V gene's germline CDR1 is SGHTA and CDR2 FQGNSA. The DNA of the CDR3 is TGTGCCAGCACCCAGAGTAAGGCTGGCTCACCCCTCCACTTT. Its protein product is CASTQSKAGSPLHF.

This clonotype occurred a few times. The chain joins TRBV5-1 to TRBJ2-2; tentative D call: TRBD1 (6 bases). The ends were cut back, 0 bases at V and 1 base at J, with 7 bases in the middle. The length of the CDR3 is 15 residues. Germline loops: CDR1 SGHRS, CDR2 YFSETQ. DNA for the CDR3: TGCGCCAGCAGCTTGGACAGGGAGAACACCGGGGAGCTGTTTTTT. As protein: CASSLDRENTGELFF.

In this sample, this clonotype turned up a few times. The chain recombines TRBV6-6 with TRBJ2-7; TRBD1 aligns across 8 bases. The germline CDR1 and CDR2 sequences are MNHNY and SVGAGI (reference sequence). V lost 0 bases and J lost 3; bases outside the gene matches: 13. The CDR3 length is 18 residues. The CDR3: CASSYSIGPMDRVYEQYF. The CDR3 bases are TGTGCCAGCAGTTACTCGATAGGGCCAATGGACAGGGTCTACGAGCAGTACTTC.

This clonotype was observed many times. The V gene is TRBV7-2, the J gene TRBJ1-2; 7 bases agree with TRBD1. The J segment lost 8 bases and the V segment lost 6 bases, leaving 15 bases of the junction unmatched. The germline V gene has CDR1 SGHTA and CDR2 FQGNSA. CDR3 length equals 15 residues. This CDR3 is CASRPSVDRAGGYTF. Written as DNA, the CDR3 is TGTGCCAGCAGACCTAGTGTAGACAGGGCAGGAGGCTACACCTTC.

This clonotype came up many times. The chain links TRBV28 to TRBJ1-2; D unresolved. Germline V gene sequence: CDR1 MDHEN, CDR2 SYDVKM. With 4 bases removed from V and 4 bases from J, the gap between germline ends came to 7 bases. This CDR3 is 12 amino acids long. In DNA form, the CDR3 reads TGTGCCAGCAGTTCGGATTTCTATGGCTACACCTTC. It specifies CASSSDFYGYTF.